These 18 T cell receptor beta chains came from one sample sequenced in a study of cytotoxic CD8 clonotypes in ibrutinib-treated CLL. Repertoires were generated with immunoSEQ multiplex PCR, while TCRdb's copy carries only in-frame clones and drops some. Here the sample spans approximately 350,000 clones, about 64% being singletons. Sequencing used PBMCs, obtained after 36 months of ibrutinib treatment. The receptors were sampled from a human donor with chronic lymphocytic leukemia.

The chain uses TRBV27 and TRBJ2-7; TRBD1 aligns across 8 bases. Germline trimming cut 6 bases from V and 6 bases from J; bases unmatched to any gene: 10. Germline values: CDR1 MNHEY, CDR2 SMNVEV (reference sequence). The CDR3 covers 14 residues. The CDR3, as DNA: TGTGCCAGCAGAGCAGGACAGGGCTCAGGCGAGCAGTACTTC. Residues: CASRAGQGSGEQYF.

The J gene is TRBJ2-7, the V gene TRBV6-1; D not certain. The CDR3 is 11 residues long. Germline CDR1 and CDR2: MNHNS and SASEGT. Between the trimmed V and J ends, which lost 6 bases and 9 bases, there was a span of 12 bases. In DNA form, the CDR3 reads TGTGCCAGCAGGTGGGATCCGGTGCAGTACTTC. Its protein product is CASRWDPVQYF.

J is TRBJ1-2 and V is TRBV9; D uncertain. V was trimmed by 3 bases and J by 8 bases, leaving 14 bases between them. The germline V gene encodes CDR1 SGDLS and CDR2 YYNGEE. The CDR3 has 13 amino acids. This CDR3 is CASSAPSGWGYTF. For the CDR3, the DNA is TGTGCCAGCAGCGCTCCAAGTGGCTGGGGCTACACCTTC.

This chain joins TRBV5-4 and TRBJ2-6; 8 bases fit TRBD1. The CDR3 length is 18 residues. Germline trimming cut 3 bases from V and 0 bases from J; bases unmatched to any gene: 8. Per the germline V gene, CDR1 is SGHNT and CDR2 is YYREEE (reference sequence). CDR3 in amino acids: CASSSDRTGISGANVLTF. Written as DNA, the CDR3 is TGTGCCAGCAGCTCGGACAGGACAGGGATCTCTGGGGCCAACGTCCTGACTTTC.

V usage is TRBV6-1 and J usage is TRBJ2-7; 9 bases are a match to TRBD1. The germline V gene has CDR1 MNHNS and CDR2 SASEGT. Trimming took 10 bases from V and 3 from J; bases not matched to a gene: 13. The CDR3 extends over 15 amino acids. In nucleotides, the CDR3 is TGTGCCACCACCTTCACCGGGACAGGGTTCTACGAGCAGTACTTC. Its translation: CATTFTGTGFYEQYF.

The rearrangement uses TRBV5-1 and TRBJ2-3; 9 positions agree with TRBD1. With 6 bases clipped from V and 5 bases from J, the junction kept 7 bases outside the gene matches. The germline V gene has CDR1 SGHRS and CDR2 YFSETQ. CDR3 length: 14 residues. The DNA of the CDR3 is TGCGCCAGCACCACGACAGGGGGTATAGATACGCAGTATTTT. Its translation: CASTTTGGIDTQYF.

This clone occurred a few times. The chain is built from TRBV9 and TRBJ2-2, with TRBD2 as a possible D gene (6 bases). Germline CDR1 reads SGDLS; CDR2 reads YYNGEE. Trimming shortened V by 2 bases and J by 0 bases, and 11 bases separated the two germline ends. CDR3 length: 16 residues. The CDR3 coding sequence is TGTGCCAGCAGCGTTACCGGGACTTCGAACACCGGGGAGCTGTTTTTT. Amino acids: CASSVTGTSNTGELFF.

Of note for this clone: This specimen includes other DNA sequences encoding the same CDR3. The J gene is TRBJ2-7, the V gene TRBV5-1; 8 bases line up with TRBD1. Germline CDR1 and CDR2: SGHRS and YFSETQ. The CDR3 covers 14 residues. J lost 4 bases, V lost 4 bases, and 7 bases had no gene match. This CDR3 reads CASSPRDRLYEQYF. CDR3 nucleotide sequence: TGCGCCAGCAGCCCCCGGGACAGGCTATACGAGCAGTACTTC.

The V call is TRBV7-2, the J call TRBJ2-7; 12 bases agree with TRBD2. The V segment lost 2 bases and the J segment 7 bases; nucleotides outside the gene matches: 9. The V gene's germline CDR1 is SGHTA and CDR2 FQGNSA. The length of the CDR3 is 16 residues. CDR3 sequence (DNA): TGTGCCAGCAGCTTATGGCTAGCGGGGGGGCCAGTGGAGCAGTACTTC. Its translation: CASSLWLAGGPVEQYF.

The CDR3 coding sequence is TGTGCCAGCAGGAACACAGTTTCCTACGAGCAGTACTTC. It yields the protein CASRNTVSYEQYF. The gene calls are TRBV25-1 and TRBJ2-7; D not resolved. This CDR3 is built from 13 residues. CDR1 and CDR2 from the germline V gene are MGHDK and SYGVNS. V shed 6 bases and J shed 1 base, with 10 bases lying between them.

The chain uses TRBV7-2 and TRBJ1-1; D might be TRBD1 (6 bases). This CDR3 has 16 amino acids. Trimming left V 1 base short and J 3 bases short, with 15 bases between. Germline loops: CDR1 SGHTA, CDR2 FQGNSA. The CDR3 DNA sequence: TGTGCCAGCAGCTTAGTCTACGGGGAGGGGGACACTGAAGCTTTCTTT. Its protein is CASSLVYGEGDTEAFF.

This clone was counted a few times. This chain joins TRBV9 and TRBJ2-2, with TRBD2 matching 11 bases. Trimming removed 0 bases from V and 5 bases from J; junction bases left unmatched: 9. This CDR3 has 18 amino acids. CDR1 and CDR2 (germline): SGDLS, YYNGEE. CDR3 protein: CASSVEWSSGRWTGELFF. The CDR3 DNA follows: TGTGCCAGCAGCGTAGAGTGGTCTAGCGGGAGGTGGACCGGGGAGCTGTTTTTT.

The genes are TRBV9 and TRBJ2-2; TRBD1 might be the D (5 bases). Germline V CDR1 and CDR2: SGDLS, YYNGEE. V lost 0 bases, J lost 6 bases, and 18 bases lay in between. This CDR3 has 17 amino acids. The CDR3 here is CASSVVHGHLGPGELFF. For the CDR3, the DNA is TGTGCCAGCAGCGTAGTCCACGGACACCTCGGACCCGGGGAGCTGTTTTTT.

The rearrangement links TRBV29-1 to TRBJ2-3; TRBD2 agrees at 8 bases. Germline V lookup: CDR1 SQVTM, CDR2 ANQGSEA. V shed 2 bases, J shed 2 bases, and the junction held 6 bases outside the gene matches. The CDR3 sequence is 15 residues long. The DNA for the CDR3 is TGCAGCGTTGAAACTGGCGGGGGGACCACAGATACGCAGTATTTT. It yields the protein CSVETGGGTTDTQYF.

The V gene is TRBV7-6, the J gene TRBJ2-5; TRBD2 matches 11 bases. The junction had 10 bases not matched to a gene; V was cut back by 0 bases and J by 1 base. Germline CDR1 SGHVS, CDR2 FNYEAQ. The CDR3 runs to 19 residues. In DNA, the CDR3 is TGTGCCAGCAGCTTAGCGAGAGTTACTAGCGGGGGACCCCAAGAGACCCAGTACTTC. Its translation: CASSLARVTSGGPQETQYF.

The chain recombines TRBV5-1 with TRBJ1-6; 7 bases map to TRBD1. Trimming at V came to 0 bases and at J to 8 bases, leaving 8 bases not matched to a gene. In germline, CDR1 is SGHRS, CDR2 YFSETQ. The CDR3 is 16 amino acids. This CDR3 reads CASSLAGAGGYSPLHF. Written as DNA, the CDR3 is TGCGCCAGCAGCTTGGCCGGGGCAGGGGGTTATTCACCCCTCCACTTT.

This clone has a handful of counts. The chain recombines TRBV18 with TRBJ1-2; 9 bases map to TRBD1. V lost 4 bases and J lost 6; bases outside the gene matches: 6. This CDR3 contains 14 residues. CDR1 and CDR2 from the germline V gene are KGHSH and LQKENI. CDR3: CASSLRQGVDGYTF. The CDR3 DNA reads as TGTGCCAGCTCACTAAGACAGGGGGTGGATGGCTACACCTTC.

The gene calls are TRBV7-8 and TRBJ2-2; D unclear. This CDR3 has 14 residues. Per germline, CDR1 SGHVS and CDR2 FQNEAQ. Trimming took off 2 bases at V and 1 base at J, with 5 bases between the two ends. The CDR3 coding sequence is TGTGCCAGCAGCTTACTGCGGAACACCGGGGAGCTGTTTTTT. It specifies CASSLLRNTGELFF.